A single sample is the source of the 6 T cell receptor beta chains below, sequenced in a study of OX40 agonist ivuxolimab in advanced cancers. TCRdb's copy holds only in-frame clones and misses some; the assay was immunoSEQ multiplex PCR. The table lists 70,000 to 80,000 clones, 81% of them singletons. The sequences come from CD4+ or CD8+ T cells sorted from blood, collected in a trial of the OX40 agonist ivuxolimab. These TCRs come from an adult with an advanced solid tumor such as melanoma, head and neck, liver or kidney cancer.

V is TRBV19 and J is TRBJ2-3; D tentatively fits TRBD1 or TRBD2 (5 bases each). Germline assignment: CDR1 LNHDA and CDR2 SQIVND (reference sequence). The CDR3 has 16 residues. The V end lost 4 bases, the J end lost 1 base, and 15 bases lay between the germline ends. The chain's CDR3 is CASSSRDGAGTDTQYF. CDR3 in DNA: TGTGCCAGTAGTAGCCGGGACGGCGCCGGCACAGATACGCAGTATTTT.

V gene TRBV19 combines with J gene TRBJ2-1, with 7 nucleotides matching TRBD2. This CDR3 has 18 amino acids. Germline loops: CDR1 LNHDA, CDR2 SQIVND (reference sequence). Trimming took 1 base from V and 0 from J; bases not matched to a gene: 9. The CDR3 DNA follows: TGTGCCAGTAGTATAGGGTCTAGCGGATTTAGCTCCTACAATGAGCAGTTCTTC. Amino acids: CASSIGSSGFSSYNEQFF. Looking up the rest from reference TRBV19 and TRBJ2-1 gives the full variable domain: DGGITQSPKYLFRKEGQNVTLSCEQNLNHDAMYWYRQDPGQGLRLIYYSQIVNDFQKGDIAEGYSVSREKKESFPLTVTSAQKNPTAFYLCASSIGSSGFSSYNEQFFGPGTRLTVL.

The CDR3 is CASTRLSDPGELFF. CDR3 nucleotide sequence: TGCGCCAGCACGCGGCTCTCGGATCCCGGGGAGCTGTTTTTT. The chain recombines TRBV5-1 with TRBJ2-2; D uncertain. Looked up from germline, CDR1 is SGHRS and CDR2 is YFSETQ. Trimming shortened V by 6 bases and J by 6 bases, and 15 bases separated the two germline ends. The CDR3 consists of 14 residues.

V and J are TRBV27 and TRBJ1-1, with TRBD1 as a possible D gene (6 bases). This CDR3 region has 16 residues. With 5 bases removed from V and 1 base from J, the gap between germline ends came to 17 bases. CDR1 is MNHEY and CDR2 is SMNVEV in the germline V gene (reference sequence). Here the CDR3 DNA reads TGTGCCAGCAGTCCCCCTGGTAGGGGGTGGAACACTGAAGCTTTCTTT. It specifies CASSPPGRGWNTEAFF.

The rearrangement uses TRBV27 and TRBJ2-7, with TRBD2 matching over 10 bases. The CDR3 contains 16 residues. Germline lookup yields CDR1 MNHEY and CDR2 SMNVEV (reference sequence). After removal of 5 bases from V and 4 bases from J, the junction contained 11 bases not matched to a gene. This chain's CDR3 is CASSLHTSGAKYEQYF. CDR3 sequence (DNA): TGTGCCAGCAGTCTTCATACTAGCGGGGCGAAGTACGAGCAGTACTTC.

This clone was observed once. The rearrangement links TRBV6-5 to TRBJ1-3; D perhaps matches TRBD1 (6 bases). The germline V gene has CDR1 MNHEY and CDR2 SVGAGI. The CDR3 runs to 13 residues. Between the trimmed V and J ends, which lost 9 bases and 4 bases, there was a span of 13 bases. Here the CDR3 DNA reads TGTGCCAGTCGGGGGCTTTCGGGAAACACCATATATTTT. Protein: CASRGLSGNTIYF.